This T cell receptor beta chain was recorded in a study of human T cells and chemical hapten exposure. Study as a whole: TCR yield per sample varied, mainly due to pooled library volumes.

This clonotype came up a few times. RNA extraction used unfractionated whole blood as the source of total RNA. The ends were cut back, 6 bases at V and 4 bases at J, with 12 bases in the middle. The CDR3 length is 13 residues. Authors' analysis steps: Counting gave a median of around 89,000 TCRs per sample, with values ranging from roughly 23,224 to 700,000. One entry per CDR3 protein results from TCRdb running MiXCR on the 5' RACE reads. These V and J calls originate from TCRdb's pipeline instead of the authors' own analysis. This table holds tens of thousands of distinct CDR3 sequences, approximately 16% found once.

The V gene is TRBV12-3 or TRBV12-4, the J gene TRBJ1-2; maybe TRBD1 (5 bases). The clonotype originates from a female donor in good health. This chain's CDR3 is CASSPDSRYGYTF. CDR3 in DNA: TGTGCCAGCAGCCCTGACAGCCGCTATGGCTACACCTTC.